This entry concerns a single T cell receptor beta chain. What it binds is unknown. RNA extraction was followed by reverse transcription into cDNA, which acted as the sequencing template. The assay was immunoSEQ multiplex PCR, and TCRdb's table has in-frame clones only and misses some. The sample consists of approximately 150,000 clones, around 87% of them appearing once. The entry originates in a study of CD8+ T cells in alopecia areata. Findings and limits, study-wide: Lesional scalp, notably in alopecia totalis/universalis, had clonality above that of normal scalp.

V lost 4 bases, J lost 4 bases, and 9 bases lay in between. Looked up from germline, CDR1 is SGHDT and CDR2 is YYEEEE. There are 13 residues in the CDR3. Lesional scalp tissue (obtained by punch biopsy) and peripheral blood were collected from alopecia areata patients. The sequencing used CD8+ T cells sorted from blood, collected at week 0. The chain couples TRBV5-6 to TRBJ1-5; tentative D call: TRBD1 (6 bases). The clonotype originates from a human donor with alopecia areata. The CDR3 nucleotides are TGTGCCAGCAGCCCCAGGGGTAATCAGCCCCAGCATTTT. It codes for CASSPRGNQPQHF. Together with reference TRBV5-6 and TRBJ1-5, the CDR3 gives the full variable domain: DAGVTQSPTHLIKTRGQQVTLRCSPKSGHDTVSWYQQALGQGPQFIFQYYEEEERQRGNFPDRFSGHQFPNYSSELNVNALLLGDSALYLCASSPRGNQPQHFGDGTRLSIL.